This TCR beta chain is drawn from a study of blood T cell repertoires in COVID-19. This CDR3 has 15 residues. Germline V gives CDR1 LNHDA, CDR2 SQIVND (reference sequence). The V end was cut by 5 bases, the J end by 3 bases, with 16 bases between. Data came from immunoSEQ multiplex PCR; TCRdb stores just in-frame clones and leaves some out. This table has approximately 150,000 clones, 84% appearing once. All enrollees were roughly 18 to 89 years old and from 24 US areas. The chain carries TRBV19 and TRBJ1-1, with D hard to call. Sequencing was carried out using PBMCs or T cells enriched from blood (not recorded which). This TCR was recovered from a woman between 45 and 65 years old with acute COVID-19. CDR3 sequence reads: CASSPPGVKDTEAFF. Here the CDR3 DNA reads TGTGCCAGTAGTCCCCCCGGGGTGAAGGACACTGAAGCTTTCTTT.